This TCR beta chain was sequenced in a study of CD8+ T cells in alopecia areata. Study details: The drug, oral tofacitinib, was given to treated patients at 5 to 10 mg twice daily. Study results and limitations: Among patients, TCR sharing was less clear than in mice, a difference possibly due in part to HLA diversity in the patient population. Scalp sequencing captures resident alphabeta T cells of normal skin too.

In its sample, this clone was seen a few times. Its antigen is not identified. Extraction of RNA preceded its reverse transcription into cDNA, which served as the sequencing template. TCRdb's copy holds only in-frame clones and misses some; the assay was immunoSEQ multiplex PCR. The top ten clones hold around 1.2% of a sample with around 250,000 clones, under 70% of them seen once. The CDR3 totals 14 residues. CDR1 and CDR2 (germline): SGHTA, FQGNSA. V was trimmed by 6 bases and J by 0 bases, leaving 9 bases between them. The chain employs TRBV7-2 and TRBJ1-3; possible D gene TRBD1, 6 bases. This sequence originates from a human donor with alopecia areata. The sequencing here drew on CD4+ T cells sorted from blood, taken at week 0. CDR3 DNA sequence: TGTGCCAGCAGGAAGACAGGCTCTGGAAACACCATATATTTT. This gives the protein CASRKTGSGNTIYF.